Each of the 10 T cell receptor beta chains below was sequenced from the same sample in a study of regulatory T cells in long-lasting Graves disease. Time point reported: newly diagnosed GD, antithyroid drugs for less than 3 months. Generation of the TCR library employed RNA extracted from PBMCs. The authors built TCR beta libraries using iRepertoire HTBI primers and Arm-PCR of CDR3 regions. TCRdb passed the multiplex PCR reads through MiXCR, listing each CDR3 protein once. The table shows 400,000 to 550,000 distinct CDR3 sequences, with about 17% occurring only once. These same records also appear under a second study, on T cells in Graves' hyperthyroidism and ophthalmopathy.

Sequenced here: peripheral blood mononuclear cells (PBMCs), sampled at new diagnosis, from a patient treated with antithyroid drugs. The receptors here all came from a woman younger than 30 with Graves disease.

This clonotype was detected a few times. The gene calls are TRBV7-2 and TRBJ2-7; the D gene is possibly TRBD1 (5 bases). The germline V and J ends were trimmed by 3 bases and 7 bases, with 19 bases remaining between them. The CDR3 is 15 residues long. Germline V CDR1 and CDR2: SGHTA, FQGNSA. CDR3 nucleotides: TGTGCCAGCAGCTTTTGGTTAGGGGTGGAGTGGGAGCAGTACTTC. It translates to CASSFWLGVEWEQYF. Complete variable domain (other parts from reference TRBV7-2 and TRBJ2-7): GAGVSQSPSNKVTEKGKDVELRCDPISGHTALYWYRQSLGQGLEFLIYFQGNSAPDKSGLPSDRFSAERTGGSVSTLTIQRTQQEDSAVYLCASSFWLGVEWEQYFGPGTRLTVT.

CDR3 amino acids: CASSLMVGLGEQFF. The CDR3 DNA reads TGTGCCAGCAGCTTAATGGTAGGGTTGGGTGAGCAGTTCTTC. The chain joins TRBV7-2 to TRBJ2-1; D is undetermined. V was cut by 2 bases and J by 9 bases, with 14 bases left in between. From germline, CDR1 is SGHTA and CDR2 FQGNSA. The CDR3 loop spans 14 amino acids.

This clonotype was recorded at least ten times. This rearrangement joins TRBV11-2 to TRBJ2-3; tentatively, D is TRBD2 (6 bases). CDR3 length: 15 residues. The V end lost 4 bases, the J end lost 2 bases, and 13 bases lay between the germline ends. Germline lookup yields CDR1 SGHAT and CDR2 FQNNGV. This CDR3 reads CASSSGGIYTDTQYF. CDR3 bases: TGTGCCAGCAGCTCTGGGGGGATTTACACAGATACGCAGTATTTT. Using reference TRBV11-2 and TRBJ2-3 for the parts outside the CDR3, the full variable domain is EAGVAQSPRYKIIEKRQSVAFWCNPISGHATLYWYQQILGQGPKLLIQFQNNGVVDDSQLPKDRFSAERLKGVDSTLKIQPAKLEDSAVYLCASSSGGIYTDTQYFGPGTRLTVL.

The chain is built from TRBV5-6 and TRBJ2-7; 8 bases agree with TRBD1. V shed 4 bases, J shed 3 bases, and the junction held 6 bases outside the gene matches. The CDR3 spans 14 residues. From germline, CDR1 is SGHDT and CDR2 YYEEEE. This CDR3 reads CASSLAGQVYEQYF. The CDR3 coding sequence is TGTGCCAGCAGCCTGGCGGGACAGGTCTACGAGCAGTACTTC.

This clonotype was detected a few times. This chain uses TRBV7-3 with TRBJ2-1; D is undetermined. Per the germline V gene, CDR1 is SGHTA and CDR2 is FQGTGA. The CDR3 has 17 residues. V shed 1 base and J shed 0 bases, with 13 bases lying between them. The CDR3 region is CASSLKTYLSSYNEQFF. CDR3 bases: TGTGCCAGCAGCTTAAAGACTTACCTCAGCTCCTACAATGAGCAGTTCTTC. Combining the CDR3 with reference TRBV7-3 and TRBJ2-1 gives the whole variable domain GAGVSQTPSNKVTEKGKYVELRCDPISGHTALYWYRQSLGQGPEFLIYFQGTGAADDSGLPNDRFFAVRPEGSVSTLKIQRTERGDSAVYLCASSLKTYLSSYNEQFFGPGTRLTVL.

The CDR3 sequence: CASRLTGTGANVLTF. CDR3 DNA: TGTGCCAGCAGATTGACAGGAACTGGGGCCAACGTCCTGACTTTC. This sequence joins TRBV6-1 and TRBJ2-6; a weak D match, TRBD1 (6 bases). Germline V CDR1 and CDR2: MNHNS, SASEGT. Trimming removed 6 bases at V and 2 bases at J, with 11 bases between. This CDR3 contains 15 residues.

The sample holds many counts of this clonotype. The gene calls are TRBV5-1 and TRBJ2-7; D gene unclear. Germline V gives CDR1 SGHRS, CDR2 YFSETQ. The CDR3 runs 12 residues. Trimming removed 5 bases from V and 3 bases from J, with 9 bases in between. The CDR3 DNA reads TGCGCCAGCAGGGATAGACTCTACGAGCAGTACTTC. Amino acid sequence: CASRDRLYEQYF.

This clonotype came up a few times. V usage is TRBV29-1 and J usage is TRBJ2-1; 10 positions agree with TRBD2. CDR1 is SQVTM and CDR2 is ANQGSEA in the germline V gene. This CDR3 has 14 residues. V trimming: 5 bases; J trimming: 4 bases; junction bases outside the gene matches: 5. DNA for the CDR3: TGCAGCGTTATCGGACTAGCGGTTTACAATGAGCAGTTCTTC. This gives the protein CSVIGLAVYNEQFF.

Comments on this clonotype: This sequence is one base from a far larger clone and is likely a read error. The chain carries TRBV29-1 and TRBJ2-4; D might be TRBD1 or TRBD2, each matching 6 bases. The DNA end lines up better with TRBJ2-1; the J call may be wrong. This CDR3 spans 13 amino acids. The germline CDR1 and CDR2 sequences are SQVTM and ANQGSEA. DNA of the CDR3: TGCAGCGTTGAAGATCTCGGGGGCAGTGGGCAGTTCTTC. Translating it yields CSVEDLGGSGQFF.

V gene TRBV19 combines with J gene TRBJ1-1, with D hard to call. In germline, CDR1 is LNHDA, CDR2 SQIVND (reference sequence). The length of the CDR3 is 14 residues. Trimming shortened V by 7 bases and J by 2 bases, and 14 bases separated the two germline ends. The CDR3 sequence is CASTLRGANTEAFF. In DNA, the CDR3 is TGTGCCAGTACCCTACGCGGAGCTAACACTGAAGCTTTCTTT.